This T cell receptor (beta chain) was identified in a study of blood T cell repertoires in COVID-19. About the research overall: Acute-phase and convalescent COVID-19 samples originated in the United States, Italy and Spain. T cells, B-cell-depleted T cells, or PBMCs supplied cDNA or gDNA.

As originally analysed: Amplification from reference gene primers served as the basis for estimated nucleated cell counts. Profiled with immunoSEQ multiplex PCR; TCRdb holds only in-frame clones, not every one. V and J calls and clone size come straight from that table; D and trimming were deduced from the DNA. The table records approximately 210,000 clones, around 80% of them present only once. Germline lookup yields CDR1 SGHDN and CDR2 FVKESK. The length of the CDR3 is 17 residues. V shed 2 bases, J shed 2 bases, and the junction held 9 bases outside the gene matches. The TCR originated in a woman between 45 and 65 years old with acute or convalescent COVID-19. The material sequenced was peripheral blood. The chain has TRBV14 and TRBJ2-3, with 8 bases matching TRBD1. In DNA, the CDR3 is TGTGCCAGCAGCCAACGCCGGGGACAGGTGCTCACAGATACGCAGTATTTT. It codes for CASSQRRGQVLTDTQYF.